This T cell receptor (beta chain) was recovered during a study of blood T cell repertoires in COVID-19. Overall study context: COVID-19 samples from acute and convalescent phases originated in the United States, Italy and Spain. T cells, B-cell-depleted T cells, or PBMCs provided the cDNA or gDNA that served as material.

Authors' analysis steps: Cell counts per sample came from amplifying reference gene primers. Sequencing used immunoSEQ multiplex PCR; TCRdb keeps in-frame clones, though not all of them. V and J calls and clone size follow that table, whereas D and trimming were derived from the DNA. The sample has 200,000 to 250,000 clones, 82% seen once. The trim removed 3 bases at V and 6 bases at J, leaving 6 bases unmatched. CDR1 is SGHNT and CDR2 is YYREEE in the germline V gene (reference sequence). CDR3 length equals 15 residues. The chain joins TRBV5-4 to TRBJ2-1; 10 nucleotides match TRBD2. The sample comprised peripheral blood. This sequence originates from a woman aged 40 to 55 with acute or convalescent COVID-19. For the CDR3, the DNA is TGTGCCAGCAGCTCCCTAGCGGGGGCTCTCAATGAGCAGTTCTTC. This translates into CASSSLAGALNEQFF.